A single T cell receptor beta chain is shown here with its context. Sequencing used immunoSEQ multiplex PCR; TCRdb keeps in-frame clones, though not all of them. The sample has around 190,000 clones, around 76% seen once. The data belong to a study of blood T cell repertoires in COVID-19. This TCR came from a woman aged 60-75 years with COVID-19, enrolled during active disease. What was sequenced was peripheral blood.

CDR3: CASSLNRGQYNEQFF. The CDR3 nucleotides read TGTGCCAGCAGTTTAAACAGGGGTCAATACAATGAGCAGTTCTTC. The chain joins TRBV28 to TRBJ2-1; 7 positions match TRBD1. Trimming cost V 2 bases and J 4 bases; bases outside gene matches: 5. Germline CDR1 MDHEN, CDR2 SYDVKM. CDR3 length: 15 amino acids.